This T cell receptor beta chain derives from a study of cytomegalovirus exposure and HLA in healthy donors. Study-wide background: Earlier, 95 million to 140 million unique TCR beta sequences were recovered from about 179 million T cells by an analysis. From HLA-typed donors, an early data release held 70 million to 95 million unique TCRs.

Findings and limits, study-wide: Association with HLA alleles at 0.05 false discovery rate was found for 16,951 TCR beta sequences in a later analysis.

Germline V gene sequence: CDR1 SGHTA, CDR2 FQGNSA. Trimming cost V 4 bases and J 5 bases; bases outside gene matches: 9. This CDR3 has 16 residues. About this clone: No antigen is known for it.

In the PCR, 60 Vbeta and 13 Jbeta primers were used. Method: immunoSEQ multiplex PCR; TCRdb's copy keeps in-frame clones and lacks some. The repertoire has around 180,000 clones, 70% to 80% of them found once; the top ten carry approximately 1.4%. The material sequenced was PBMCs. The receptor's source is a woman aged 50 to 60 in good health and CMV-seronegative. V gene TRBV7-2 combines with J gene TRBJ1-1; 11 bases are a match to TRBD1. The CDR3 DNA reads TGTGCCAGCAGCTCCAATAGGGGACAGGGGGGGACTGAAGCTTTCTTT. This gives the protein CASSSNRGQGGTEAFF.